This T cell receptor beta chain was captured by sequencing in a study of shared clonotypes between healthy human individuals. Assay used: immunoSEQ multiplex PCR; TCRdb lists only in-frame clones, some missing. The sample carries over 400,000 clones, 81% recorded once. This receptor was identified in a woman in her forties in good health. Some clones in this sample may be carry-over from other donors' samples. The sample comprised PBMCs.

In DNA form, the CDR3 reads TGCAGTGCTCAAACCTTAACCGAGCAGTACTTC. Its translation: CSAQTLTEQYF. The chain carries TRBV20-1 and TRBJ2-7; D ambiguous. The CDR3 extends over 11 amino acids. The germline V gene has CDR1 DFQATT and CDR2 SNEGSKA (reference sequence). Deletions cut 5 bases from V and 6 bases from J, with 11 bases between.